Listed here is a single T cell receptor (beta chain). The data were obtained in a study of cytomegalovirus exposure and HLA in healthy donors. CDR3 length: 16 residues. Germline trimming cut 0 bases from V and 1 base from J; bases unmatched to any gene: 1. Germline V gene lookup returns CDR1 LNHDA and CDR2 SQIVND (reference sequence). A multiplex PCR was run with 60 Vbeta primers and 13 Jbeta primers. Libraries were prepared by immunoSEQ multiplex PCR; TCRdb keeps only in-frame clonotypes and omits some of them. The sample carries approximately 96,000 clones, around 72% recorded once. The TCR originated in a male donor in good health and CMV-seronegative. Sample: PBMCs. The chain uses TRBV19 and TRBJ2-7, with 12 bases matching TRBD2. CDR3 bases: TGTGCCAGTAGTATAGAGACTAGCGGGAGTTCCTACGAGCAGTACTTC. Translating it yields CASSIETSGSSYEQYF.